This TCR beta chain was recovered during a study of OX40 agonist ivuxolimab in advanced cancers. The repertoire was sequenced with immunoSEQ multiplex PCR; TCRdb's copy has only in-frame clones and lacks some. In the table there are 120,000 or so clones, around 95% of which are singletons. The receptor was derived from an adult with an advanced solid tumor such as melanoma, head and neck, liver or kidney cancer. The sequencing here drew on CD4+ or CD8+ T cells sorted from blood, taken in a trial of the OX40 agonist ivuxolimab.

The CDR3 region has the DNA TGTGCCAGCAGTTTATCAGGGAGGGCTGGCTACACCTTC. Encoded protein: CASSLSGRAGYTF. The rearrangement joins TRBV28 to TRBJ1-2, with a possible D match to TRBD1 (5 bases). Germline-derived CDR1 and CDR2 are MDHEN and SYDVKM. Trimming stripped 1 base from V and 7 bases from J, with 10 bases between. CDR3 length equals 13 residues.